The T cell receptor (beta chain) under discussion was sequenced for a study of blood T cell repertoires in COVID-19. V lost 0 bases to trimming and J lost 0 bases, with 3 bases between them. This CDR3 is built from 14 residues. The V gene's germline CDR1 is SGDLS and CDR2 YYNGEE. In the original analysis: It was from reference gene primer amplification that nucleated cell counts were estimated. Sequencing used immunoSEQ multiplex PCR; TCRdb keeps in-frame clones, though not all of them. That table is the source of V, J and clone size, and D and trimming were worked out from the DNA. The table shows under 50,000 clones, with approximately 90% occurring only once. A single count supports this clone.

V usage is TRBV9 and J usage is TRBJ2-2, with unresolved D. The receptor was isolated from a man over 45 with active COVID-19. Sample: peripheral blood. CDR3 residues: CASSVVTNTGELFF. In nucleotides, the CDR3 is TGTGCCAGCAGCGTAGTAACGAACACCGGGGAGCTGTTTTTT.